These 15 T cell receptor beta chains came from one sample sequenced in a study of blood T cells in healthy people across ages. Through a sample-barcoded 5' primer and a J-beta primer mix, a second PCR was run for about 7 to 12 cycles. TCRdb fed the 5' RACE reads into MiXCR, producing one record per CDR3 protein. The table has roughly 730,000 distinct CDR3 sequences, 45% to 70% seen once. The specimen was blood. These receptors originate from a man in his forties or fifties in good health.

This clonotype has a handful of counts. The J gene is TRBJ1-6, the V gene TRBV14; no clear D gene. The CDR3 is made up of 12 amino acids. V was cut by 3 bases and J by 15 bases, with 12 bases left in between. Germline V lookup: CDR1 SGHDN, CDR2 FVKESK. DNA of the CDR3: TGTGCCAGCAGCCACCCCAGATCGGTCCTCCACTTT. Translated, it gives CASSHPRSVLHF.

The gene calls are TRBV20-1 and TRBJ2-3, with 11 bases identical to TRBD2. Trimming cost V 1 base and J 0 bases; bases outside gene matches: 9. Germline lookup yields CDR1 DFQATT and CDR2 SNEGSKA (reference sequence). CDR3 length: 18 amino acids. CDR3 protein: CSARGGLAGGSSTDTQYF. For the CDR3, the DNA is TGCAGTGCTAGAGGGGGGCTAGCGGGAGGCTCTAGCACAGATACGCAGTATTTT.

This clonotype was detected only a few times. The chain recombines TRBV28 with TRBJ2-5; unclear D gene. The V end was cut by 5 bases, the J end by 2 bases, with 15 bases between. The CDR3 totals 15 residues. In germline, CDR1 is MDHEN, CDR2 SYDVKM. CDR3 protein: CASSKGLTKQETQYF. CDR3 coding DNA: TGTGCCAGCAGTAAAGGGCTAACCAAACAAGAGACCCAGTACTTC.

CDR3 residues: CASSHTGTERGTQYF. The DNA for the CDR3 is TGTGCCAGCAGTCACACAGGGACGGAACGGGGTACGCAGTATTTT. V is TRBV7-9 and J is TRBJ2-3, with D possibly being TRBD1 (6 bases). The CDR3 totals 15 residues. Germline CDR1 SEHNR, CDR2 FQNEAQ (reference sequence). Between the trimmed V and J ends, which lost 6 bases and 8 bases, there was a span of 21 bases.

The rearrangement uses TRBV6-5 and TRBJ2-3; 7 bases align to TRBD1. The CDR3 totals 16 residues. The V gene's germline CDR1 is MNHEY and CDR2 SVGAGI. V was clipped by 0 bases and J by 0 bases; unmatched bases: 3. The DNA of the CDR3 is TGTGCCAGCAGTTACTCGGGACAGACTAGCACAGATACGCAGTATTTT. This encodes CASSYSGQTSTDTQYF.

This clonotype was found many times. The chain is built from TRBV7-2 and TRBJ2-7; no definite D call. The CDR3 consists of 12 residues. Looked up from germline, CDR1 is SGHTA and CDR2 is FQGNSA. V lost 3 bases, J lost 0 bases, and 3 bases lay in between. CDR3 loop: CASSFTSYEQYF. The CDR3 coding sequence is TGTGCCAGCAGCTTCACCTCCTACGAGCAGTACTTC. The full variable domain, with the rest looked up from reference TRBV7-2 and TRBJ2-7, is GAGVSQSPSNKVTEKGKDVELRCDPISGHTALYWYRQSLGQGLEFLIYFQGNSAPDKSGLPSDRFSAERTGGSVSTLTIQRTQQEDSAVYLCASSFTSYEQYFGPGTRLTVT.

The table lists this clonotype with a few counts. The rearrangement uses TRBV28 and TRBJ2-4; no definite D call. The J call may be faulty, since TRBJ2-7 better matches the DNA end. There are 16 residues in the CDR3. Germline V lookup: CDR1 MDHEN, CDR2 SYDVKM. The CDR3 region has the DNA TGTGCCAGCAGTCCTCCGAGAAACCCCGGCCAAGGCGAGCAGTACTTC. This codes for CASSPPRNPGQGEQYF.

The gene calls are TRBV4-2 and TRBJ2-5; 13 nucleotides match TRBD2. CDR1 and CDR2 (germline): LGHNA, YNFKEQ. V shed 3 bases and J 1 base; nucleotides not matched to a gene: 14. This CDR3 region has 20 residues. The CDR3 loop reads CASSQGTSGTGWGFQETQYF. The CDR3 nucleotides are TGTGCCAGCAGCCAGGGGACTAGCGGGACTGGTTGGGGATTCCAAGAGACCCAGTACTTC.

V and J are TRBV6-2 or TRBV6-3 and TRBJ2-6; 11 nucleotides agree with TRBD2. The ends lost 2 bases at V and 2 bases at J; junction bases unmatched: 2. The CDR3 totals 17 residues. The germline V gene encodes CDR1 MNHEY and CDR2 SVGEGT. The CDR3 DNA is TGTGCCAGCAGTTACCTAGCGGGGGGTCCTGGGGCCAACGTCCTGACTTTC. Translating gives CASSYLAGGPGANVLTF.

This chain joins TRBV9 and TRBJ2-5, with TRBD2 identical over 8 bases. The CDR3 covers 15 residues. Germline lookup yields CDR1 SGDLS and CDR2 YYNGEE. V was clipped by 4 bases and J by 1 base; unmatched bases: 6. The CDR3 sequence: CASSLSGGLQETQYF. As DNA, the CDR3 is TGTGCCAGCAGCCTTTCGGGAGGGCTCCAAGAGACCCAGTACTTC.

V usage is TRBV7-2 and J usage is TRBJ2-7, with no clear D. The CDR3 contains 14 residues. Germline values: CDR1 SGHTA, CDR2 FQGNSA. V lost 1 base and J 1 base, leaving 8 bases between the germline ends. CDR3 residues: CASSLGVVSYEQYF. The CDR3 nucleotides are TGTGCCAGCAGCTTAGGAGTAGTATCCTACGAGCAGTACTTC.

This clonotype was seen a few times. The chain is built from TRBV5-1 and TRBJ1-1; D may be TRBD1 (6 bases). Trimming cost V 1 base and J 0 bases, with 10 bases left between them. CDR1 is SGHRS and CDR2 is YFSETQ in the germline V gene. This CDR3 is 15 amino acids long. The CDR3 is CASSLMTGLNTEAFF. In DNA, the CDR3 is TGCGCCAGCAGCTTGATGACAGGCCTGAACACTGAAGCTTTCTTT.

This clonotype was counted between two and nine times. The CDR3 nucleotides read TGCAGTGCTAGAGAAAGGAGACTAGCGCACGAGCAGTACTTC. It encodes CSARERRLAHEQYF. This chain uses TRBV20-1 with TRBJ2-7, with 8 bases aligning to TRBD2. The CDR3 has 14 residues. CDR1 DFQATT and CDR2 SNEGSKA come from the germline V gene (reference sequence). Trimming cost V 0 bases and J 5 bases; bases outside gene matches: 6.

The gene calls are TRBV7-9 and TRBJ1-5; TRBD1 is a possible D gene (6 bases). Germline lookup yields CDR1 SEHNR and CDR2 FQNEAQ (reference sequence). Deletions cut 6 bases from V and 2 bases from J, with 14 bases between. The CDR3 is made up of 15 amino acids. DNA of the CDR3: TGTGCCAGCAGTTCCGACAGGATGGGCAATCAGCCCCAGCATTTT. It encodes CASSSDRMGNQPQHF.

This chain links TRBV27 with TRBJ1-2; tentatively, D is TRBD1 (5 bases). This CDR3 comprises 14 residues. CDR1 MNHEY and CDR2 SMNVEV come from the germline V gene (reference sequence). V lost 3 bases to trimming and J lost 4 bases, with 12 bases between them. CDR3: CASSFQPRGYGYTF. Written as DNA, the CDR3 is TGTGCCAGCAGTTTTCAGCCGAGGGGCTATGGCTACACCTTC.